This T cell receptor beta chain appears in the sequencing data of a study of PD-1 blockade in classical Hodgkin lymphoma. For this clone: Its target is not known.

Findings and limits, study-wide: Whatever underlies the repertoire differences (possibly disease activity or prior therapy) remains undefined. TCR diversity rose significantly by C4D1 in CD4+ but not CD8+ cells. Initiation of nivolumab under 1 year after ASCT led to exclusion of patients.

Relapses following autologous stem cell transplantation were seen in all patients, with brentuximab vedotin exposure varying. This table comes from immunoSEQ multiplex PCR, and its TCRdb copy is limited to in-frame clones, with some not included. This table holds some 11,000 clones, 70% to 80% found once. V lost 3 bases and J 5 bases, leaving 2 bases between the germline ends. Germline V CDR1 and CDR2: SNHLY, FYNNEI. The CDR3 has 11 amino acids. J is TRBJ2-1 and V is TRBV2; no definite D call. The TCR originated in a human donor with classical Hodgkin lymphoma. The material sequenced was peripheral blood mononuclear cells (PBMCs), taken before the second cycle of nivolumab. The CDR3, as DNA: TGTGCCAGCAGTGAGGACAATGAGCAGTTCTTC. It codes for CASSEDNEQFF.